The count of the clone carrying this T cell receptor (beta chain) is one. Its antigen is as yet unknown. This sample was included in a study of T cells in Graves' hyperthyroidism and ophthalmopathy. An approximately 10 ml volume of fresh peripheral blood provided the PBMCs. Germline CDR1 SGHTS, CDR2 YDEGEE. V trimming: 0 bases; J trimming: 4 bases; junction bases outside the gene matches: 2. The CDR3 totals 15 residues. From RNA transcripts, TCR beta CDR3 regions were amplified. TCR CDR3 underwent first-round RT-PCR with the HTBI primer set. TCRdb redid the calling of the multiplex PCR reads with MiXCR, one entry per CDR3 protein. The table records 200,000 to 250,000 distinct CDR3 sequences, over 15% of them present only once. Regarding the study as a whole: Peripheral blood also featured most of the thyroid clonotypes expanded above 0.001.

The sample comprised blood. The clonotype originates from a man in his forties or fifties with Graves' hyperthyroidism. The J gene is TRBJ2-5, the V gene TRBV5-8, with 11 positions matching TRBD2. CDR3 nucleotide sequence: TGTGCCAGCAGCTTGGGACTAGCGGGAAGAGAGACCCAGTACTTC. It codes for CASSLGLAGRETQYF.